This is a list of T cell receptor beta chains from one sample in a study of CD8+ T cells in alopecia areata. Sequencing used immunoSEQ multiplex PCR; TCRdb keeps in-frame clones, though not all of them. Of 130,000 to 150,000 clones detected, around 50% appear once; the ten largest clones hold less than 8%. Sequencing was done on a sample of CD4+ T cells sorted from blood. These receptors came from a human donor with alopecia areata. Each CDR3 is given without its conserved first and last residue. The order of the fields is V gene, CDR3 protein.

TRBV5-1 | ASSPGRETDTQY
TRBV28 | ASNTLVGGYT
TRBV30 | AWSSDLQETQY
TRBV6-5 | ASSYSFSNEQF
TRBV27 | ASSWAGVDTQY
TRBV2 | ASSAVRGTGELF
TRBV29-1 | SVGSRDPDTQY
TRBV5-6 | ASSPTAHRTSGANVLT
TRBV5-1 | ASSSGQGAGNTEAF
TRBV5-4 | ASSRGREDYNEQF
TRBV6-6 | ASSQPGLSGANVLT
TRBV5-1 | ASSPTGQETQY
TRBV19 | ASKQNYGYT
TRBV7-8 | ASSLRRTGRVRETQY
TRBV4-2 | ASSLGTTHLNEQF
TRBV5-1 | ASSLAGSGTEAF
TRBV5-4 | ASSFGIAGYGYT
TRBV7-6 | ASSSRGTPVYNEQF
TRBV29-1 | SVQGGNNQPQH
TRBV11-2 | ASSLGREWSRDIQY
TRBV2 | ASREGGNTEAF
TRBV7-9 | ASSLGGQGGETQY
TRBV4-1 | ASSRTTPPNYGYT
TRBV25-1 | ASSGGRSSYNEQF
TRBV18 | ASSWRDIGTDTQY
TRBV29-1 | SGRTGTDTYEQY
TRBV2 | ASRGDTGANVLT
TRBV30 | AWRFLQNTGELF
TRBV27 | ASSPLVDTEAF
TRBV27 | ASSSPYNEQF
TRBV7-8 | ASRPTGLSGYT
TRBV7-2 | ASSRGLATYNEQF
TRBV5-6 | ASSFNFRGNEQF
TRBV13 | ASSLLTSGRAEQF
TRBV29-1 | SVGSRGTTDTQY
TRBV5-1 | ASSLRLAGSEQF
TRBV4-2 | ASSQGQPPETQY
TRBV6-5 | ASSYSVGETQY
TRBV29-1 | SVAVSYNEQF
TRBV5-1 | ASSPQAGGLETQY
TRBV29-1 | SVGGAGDQPQH
TRBV28 | ASSQGAHAF
TRBV28 | ASSTTWNIQY
TRBV28 | ASSFLRVQY
TRBV19 | ASGSLAGYNEQF
TRBV4-2 | ASSQGNRDSRLTDLEAF
TRBV29-1 | SVARDQADTQY
TRBV9 | ASSLDGYTEAF